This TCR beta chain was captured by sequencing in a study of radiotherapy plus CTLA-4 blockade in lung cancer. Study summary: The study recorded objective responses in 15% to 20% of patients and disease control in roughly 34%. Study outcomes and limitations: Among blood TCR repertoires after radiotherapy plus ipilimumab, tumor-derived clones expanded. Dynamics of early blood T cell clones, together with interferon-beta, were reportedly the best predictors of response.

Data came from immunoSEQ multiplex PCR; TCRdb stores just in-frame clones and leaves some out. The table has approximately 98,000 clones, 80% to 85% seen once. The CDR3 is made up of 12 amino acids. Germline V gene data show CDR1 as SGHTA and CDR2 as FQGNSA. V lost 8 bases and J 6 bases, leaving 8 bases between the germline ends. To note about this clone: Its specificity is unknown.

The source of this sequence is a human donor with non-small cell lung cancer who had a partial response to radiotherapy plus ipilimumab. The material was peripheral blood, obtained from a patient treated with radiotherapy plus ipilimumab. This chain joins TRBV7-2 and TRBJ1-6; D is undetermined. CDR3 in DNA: TGTGCCAGCGCTGGCTTTAATTCACCCCTCCACTTT. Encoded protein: CASAGFNSPLHF.